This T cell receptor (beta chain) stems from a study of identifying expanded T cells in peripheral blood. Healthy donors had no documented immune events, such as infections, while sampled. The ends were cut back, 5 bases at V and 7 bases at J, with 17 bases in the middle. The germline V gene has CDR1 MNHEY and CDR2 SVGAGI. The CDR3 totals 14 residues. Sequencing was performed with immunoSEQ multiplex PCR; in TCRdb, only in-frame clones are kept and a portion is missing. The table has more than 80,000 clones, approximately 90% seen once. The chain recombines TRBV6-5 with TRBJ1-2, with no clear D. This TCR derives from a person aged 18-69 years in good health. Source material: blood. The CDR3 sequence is CASSTRTRTGGYTF. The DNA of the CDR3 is TGTGCCAGCAGTACCCGTACGAGGACGGGTGGCTACACCTTC.